This T cell receptor (beta chain) was recovered during a study of blood T cell repertoires in COVID-19 (dated by TCRdb to the early 2020s). Context from the whole study: Collaborator samples came from the United States, Italy and Spain and covered acute and convalescent phases of COVID-19. The repertoires were released in a freely available public database meant as a resource for research on the immune response to SARS-CoV-2. Where HLA class I and class II types were available, the types were taken from metadata supplied by the sample provider, not from assay-based typing. The sample metadata nearly always contained a de-identified subject ID, COVID-19 status, age in years and sex. The dataset comprised deeply sampled blood TCRbeta repertoires from subjects exposed to, actively infected with, or recovered from COVID-19. Samples came from the ongoing ImmuneRACE study (first 160 participants) plus 1,254 subjects from 6 global collaborators. The material from the prospective study consisted of cDNA or gDNA derived from T cells, B-cell-depleted T cells, or PBMCs.

In the prospective study, participants were about 18 to 89 years old, resided in about two dozen geographic areas of the United States, and were enrolled through a virtual design. In the prospective study, cohorts were assigned on the basis of participant-reported clinical history obtained from a screening survey and a study questionnaire. Exposed participants had been in contact with someone with a PCR-confirmed or clinician-diagnosed COVID-19 case within 2 weeks of study entry. In the prospective study, whole blood, serum and a nasopharyngeal or oropharyngeal swab were collected from each participant by mobile phlebotomists. Additional blood draws and questionnaires over an approximately two-month period could optionally be provided by prospective study participants. Before DNA extraction, blood samples from the prospective study were shipped at room temperature or frozen. The study at large found these results: Clinical and demographic metadata were provided uncurated, with the amount varying by source and participant.

The immunoSEQ Assay, a bias-controlled multiplex PCR, was used to amplify TCRbeta CDR3 regions from genomic DNA. Regarding the original processing steps: The number of nucleated cells in each sample was estimated by amplification of reference gene primers within the assay. To quantify the absolute abundance of each unique TCRbeta CDR3 rearrangement, sequence reads were collapsed and filtered. Productive Simpson clonality was computed per sample as the square root of Simpson's diversity index over productive rearrangements. This is the immuneACCESS table as TCRdb keeps it, with only in-frame sequences that have V and J called. A part of the clones is gone; compared with another copy, unresolved V genes explain less than half, and the rest is unexplained. V and J calls and clone size are given by that table; D and trimming were obtained from the DNA. This sample is represented by 260,000 or so clones; about 83% of them were singletons. The ten largest clones capture about 3.8% of the sample.

Comment on this clone: What this receptor recognizes is not known. No base quality values were provided; no much bigger clone lies one nucleotide off.

Including cysteine and phenylalanine, the CDR3 has 16 amino acids. Of the read, only the CDR3 DNA is kept; its 48 bases are in frame from base 1. CDR1 SGHTA and CDR2 FQGNSA were looked up in the germline V gene. V was cut back by 1 base and J by 2 bases, leaving a gap of 12 bases between them. The sample consisted of PBMCs or T cells enriched from blood (not recorded which). This receptor chain uses TRBV7-2 and TRBJ2-1, and the D gene may be TRBD2, 7 bases matching. This TCR came from a woman between 35 and 50 years old who had been exposed to COVID-19. The DNA is as follows: TGTGCCAGCAGCTTAGTGGGCGGGGGCGCCTACAATGAGCAGTTCTTC. Its translation reads: CASSLVGGGAYNEQFF.